Below are 8 T cell receptor beta chains sequenced from a single sample in a study of blood T cell repertoires in COVID-19. Using immunoSEQ multiplex PCR, the repertoire was profiled, and TCRdb retains in-frame clones only, with some absent. This table has roughly 110,000 clones, roughly 85% appearing once. The sequenced sample consisted of peripheral blood. The receptors derive from a middle-aged man with acute or convalescent COVID-19.

This sequence joins TRBV25-1 and TRBJ1-6, with 7 bases that match TRBD1. Germline V gives CDR1 MGHDK, CDR2 SYGVNS. This CDR3 has 14 amino acids. Unmatched junction bases numbered 5, after V lost 5 bases and J lost 7 bases. For the CDR3, the DNA is TGTGCCAGCAGTCCGGGACAGAGCAATTCACCCCTCCACTTT. Encoded protein: CASSPGQSNSPLHF.

The CDR3 nucleotides read TGCGCCAGTCGCCCGGGGGGACCCACCGGGGAGCTGTTTTTT. Translated: CASRPGGPTGELFF. The chain has TRBV23-1 and TRBJ2-2; 7 bases line up with TRBD2. TRBV23-1 is an open reading frame whose function is uncertain. J lost 4 bases, V lost 9 bases, and 8 bases had no gene match. This CDR3 contains 14 residues.

The V gene is TRBV27, the J gene TRBJ1-1; a possible D gene is TRBD1 (6 bases). CDR1 is MNHEY and CDR2 is SMNVEV in the germline V gene (reference sequence). This CDR3 is 16 amino acids long. The V gene lost 8 bases and the J gene lost 0 bases, with 19 bases spanning the gap. This CDR3 is CASFSMTGVMNTEAFF. The CDR3 bases are TGTGCCAGCTTCTCGATGACAGGAGTCATGAACACTGAAGCTTTCTTT.

V is TRBV5-1 and J is TRBJ2-5, with D maybe TRBD2 (5 bases). Germline assignment: CDR1 SGHRS and CDR2 YFSETQ. The CDR3 length is 15 residues. V gave up 2 bases and J gave up 2 bases, with 13 bases separating them. The CDR3 region has the DNA TGCGCCAGCAGCTTAAGGACTCAGGCTCAAGAGACCCAGTACTTC. Translation: CASSLRTQAQETQYF.

The chain is built from TRBV7-2 and TRBJ2-5; tentatively, D is TRBD1 (6 bases). CDR3 length equals 17 residues. The germline V and J ends were trimmed by 1 base and 2 bases, with 17 bases remaining between them. Germline values: CDR1 SGHTA, CDR2 FQGNSA. The CDR3 is CASSLGAGTTSQETQYF. In DNA form, the CDR3 reads TGTGCCAGCAGCTTAGGGGCCGGGACAACTTCTCAAGAGACCCAGTACTTC.

V usage is TRBV11-1 and J usage is TRBJ1-1; D is unclear. This CDR3 comprises 13 residues. The V end was cut by 5 bases, the J end by 0 bases, with 7 bases between. The V gene's germline CDR1 is SGHAT and CDR2 FQDESV (reference sequence). The CDR3 loop reads CASSQDMNTEAFF. The DNA of the CDR3 is TGTGCCAGCAGCCAAGACATGAACACTGAAGCTTTCTTT.

This clone came up once. The chain employs TRBV18 and TRBJ1-2; the D is unclear. Germline CDR1 is KGHSH and CDR2 is LQKENI. The CDR3 has 15 residues. Trimming removed 6 bases at V and 4 bases at J, with 18 bases between. The CDR3 loop reads CASSPVVGGGYGYTF. CDR3 DNA sequence: TGTGCCAGCTCCCCCGTCGTGGGTGGAGGCTATGGCTACACCTTC.

The gene calls are TRBV5-6 and TRBJ1-6; 9 positions match TRBD1. This CDR3 contains 14 residues. V was pared by 3 bases and J by 13 bases, with 8 bases of the junction left unmatched. CDR1 SGHDT and CDR2 YYEEEE come from the germline V gene. The CDR3 spells CASSWTGARGPLHF. CDR3 coding DNA: TGTGCCAGCAGCTGGACAGGGGCTCGCGGGCCCCTCCACTTT.